This TCR beta chain is drawn from a study of tumor and adjacent non-tumor tissue in lung cancer. Study results and limitations: Significantly higher TCR diversity was found in tumor than normal lung.

Regarding this clonotype: The antigen remains undetermined. Sequence at one end of the junction differs from germline and may be a read error.

This sample's RNA came from whole unsorted tissue. Germline V gene data show CDR1 as MNHNY and CDR2 as SVGAGI (reference sequence). The CDR3 extends over 15 amino acids. Three rounds of nested PCR, following a modified ARM-PCR protocol, produced the TCRbeta library. TCRdb processed the multiplex PCR reads anew with MiXCR; each CDR3 protein has one entry. The sample shows tens of thousands of distinct CDR3 sequences, about 70% of them seen only once. The sample comprised lung tumor tissue. This chain connects TRBV6-6 to TRBJ2-1, with D possibly TRBD1 on 5 matching bases. The source of this sequence is a man between 60 and 70 years old with non-small cell lung cancer. This CDR3 is CASSYFAGMDNGQFF. The DNA for the CDR3 is TGTGCCAGTAGTTATTTTGCAGGGATGGACAATGGGCAGTTCTTC.